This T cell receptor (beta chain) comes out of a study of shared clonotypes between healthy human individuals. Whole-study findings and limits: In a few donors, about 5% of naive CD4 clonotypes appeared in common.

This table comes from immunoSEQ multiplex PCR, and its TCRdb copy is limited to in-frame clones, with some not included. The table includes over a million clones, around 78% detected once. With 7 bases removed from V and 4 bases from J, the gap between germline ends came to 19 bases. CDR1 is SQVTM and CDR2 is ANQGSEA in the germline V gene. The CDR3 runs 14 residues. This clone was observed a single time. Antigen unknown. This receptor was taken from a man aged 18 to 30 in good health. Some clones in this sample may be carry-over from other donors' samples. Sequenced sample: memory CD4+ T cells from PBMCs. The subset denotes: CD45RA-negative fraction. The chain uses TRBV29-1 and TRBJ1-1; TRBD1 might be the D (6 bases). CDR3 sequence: CSAWVGARGTEAFF. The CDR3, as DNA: TGCAGCGCCTGGGTGGGGGCCCGGGGCACTGAAGCTTTCTTT.